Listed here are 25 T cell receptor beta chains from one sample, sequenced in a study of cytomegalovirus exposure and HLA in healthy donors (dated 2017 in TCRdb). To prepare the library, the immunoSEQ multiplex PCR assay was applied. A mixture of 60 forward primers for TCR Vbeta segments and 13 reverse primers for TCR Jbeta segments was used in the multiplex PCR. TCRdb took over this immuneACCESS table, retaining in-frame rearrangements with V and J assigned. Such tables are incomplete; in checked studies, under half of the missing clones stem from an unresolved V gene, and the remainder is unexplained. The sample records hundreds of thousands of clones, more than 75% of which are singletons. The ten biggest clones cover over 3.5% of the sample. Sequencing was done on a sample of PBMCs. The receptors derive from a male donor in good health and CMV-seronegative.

The DNA for the CDR3 is TGTGCCAGCTCACCCCTCCAGGGCGGGATGGCGAACAATGAGCAGTTCTTC. Translation: CASSPLQGGMANNEQFF. V usage is TRBV18 and J usage is TRBJ2-1, with D tentatively TRBD2 (6 bases). The CDR3 spans 17 residues. Germline V gives CDR1 KGHSH, CDR2 LQKENI. V lost 3 bases, J lost 5 bases, and 20 bases lay in between.

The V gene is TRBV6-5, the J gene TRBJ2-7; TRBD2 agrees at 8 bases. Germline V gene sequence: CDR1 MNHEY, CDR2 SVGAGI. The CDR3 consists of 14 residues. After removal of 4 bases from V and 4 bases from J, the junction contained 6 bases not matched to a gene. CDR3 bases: TGTGCCAGCAGTTTGTCTAGCGGGCAGTACGAGCAGTACTTC. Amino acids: CASSLSSGQYEQYF.

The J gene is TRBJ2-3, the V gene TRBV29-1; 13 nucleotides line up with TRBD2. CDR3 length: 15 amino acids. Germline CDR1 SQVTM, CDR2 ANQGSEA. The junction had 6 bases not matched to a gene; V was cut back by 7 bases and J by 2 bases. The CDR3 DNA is TGCAGCGCCCGGACTAGCGGGAGCCCCACAGATACGCAGTATTTT. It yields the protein CSARTSGSPTDTQYF.

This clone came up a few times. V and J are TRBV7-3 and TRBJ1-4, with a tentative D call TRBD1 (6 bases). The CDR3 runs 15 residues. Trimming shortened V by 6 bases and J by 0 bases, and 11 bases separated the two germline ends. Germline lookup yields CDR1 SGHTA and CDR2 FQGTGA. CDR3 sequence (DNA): TGTGCCAGCAGTCCAGGGGTTGCAACTAATGAAAAACTGTTTTTT. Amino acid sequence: CASSPGVATNEKLFF.

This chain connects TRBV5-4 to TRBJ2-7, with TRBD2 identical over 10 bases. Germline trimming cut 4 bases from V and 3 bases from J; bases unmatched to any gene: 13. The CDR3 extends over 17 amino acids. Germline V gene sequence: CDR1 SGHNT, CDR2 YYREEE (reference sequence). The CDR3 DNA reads TGTGCCAGCAGCCGTGGACTAGCGGAGTTCAACCGCTACGAGCAGTACTTC. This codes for CASSRGLAEFNRYEQYF.

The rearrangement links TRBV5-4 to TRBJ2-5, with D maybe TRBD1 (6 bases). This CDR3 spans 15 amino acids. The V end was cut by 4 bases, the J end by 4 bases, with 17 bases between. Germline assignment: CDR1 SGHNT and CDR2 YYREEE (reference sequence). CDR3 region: CASSQDSPTRETQYF. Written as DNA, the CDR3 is TGTGCCAGCAGCCAGGACAGTCCAACAAGAGAGACCCAGTACTTC.

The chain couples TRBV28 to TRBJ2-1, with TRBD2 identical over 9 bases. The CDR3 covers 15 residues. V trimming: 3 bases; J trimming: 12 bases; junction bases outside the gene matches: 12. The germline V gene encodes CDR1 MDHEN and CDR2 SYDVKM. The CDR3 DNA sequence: TGTGCCAGCAGTTTTTCACTAGCGGGCCTGGGGGTGCAGTTCTTC. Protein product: CASSFSLAGLGVQFF.

The CDR3 loop reads CASSAGQGDHLGQPQHF. The CDR3 nucleotides are TGTGCCAGCAGCGCAGGACAGGGGGATCATTTGGGTCAGCCCCAGCATTTT. This chain links TRBV9 with TRBJ1-5; 10 bases are shared with TRBD1. With 3 bases clipped from V and 6 bases from J, the junction kept 12 bases outside the gene matches. Germline loops: CDR1 SGDLS, CDR2 YYNGEE. CDR3 length: 17 amino acids.

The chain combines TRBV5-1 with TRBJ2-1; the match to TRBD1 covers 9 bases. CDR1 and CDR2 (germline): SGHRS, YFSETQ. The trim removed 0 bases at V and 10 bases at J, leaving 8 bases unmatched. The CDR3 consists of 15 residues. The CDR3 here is CASSLGTGVTQEQFF. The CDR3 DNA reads TGCGCCAGCAGCTTGGGGACAGGGGTGACGCAAGAGCAGTTCTTC.

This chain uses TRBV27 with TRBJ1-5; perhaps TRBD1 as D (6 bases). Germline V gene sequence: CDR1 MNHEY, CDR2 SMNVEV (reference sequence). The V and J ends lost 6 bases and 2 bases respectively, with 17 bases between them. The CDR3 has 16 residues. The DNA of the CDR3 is TGTGCCAGCAGACAAATTTGGGGGCAAGGCAATCAGCCCCAGCATTTT. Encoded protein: CASRQIWGQGNQPQHF.

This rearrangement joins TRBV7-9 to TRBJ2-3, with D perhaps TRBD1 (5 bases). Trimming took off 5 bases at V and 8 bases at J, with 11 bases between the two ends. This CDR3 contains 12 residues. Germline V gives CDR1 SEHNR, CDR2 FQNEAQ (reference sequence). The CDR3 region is CASSDPRATQYF. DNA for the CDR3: TGTGCCAGCAGCGACCCCAGGGCTACGCAGTATTTT.

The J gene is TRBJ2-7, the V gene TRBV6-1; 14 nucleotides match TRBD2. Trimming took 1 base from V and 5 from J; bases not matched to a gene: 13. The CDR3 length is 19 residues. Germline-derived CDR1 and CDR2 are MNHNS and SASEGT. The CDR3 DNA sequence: TGTGCCAGCAGTGAAGGGTGGGGGACTAGCGGGAGATCCTACGACGAGCAGTACTTC. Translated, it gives CASSEGWGTSGRSYDEQYF.

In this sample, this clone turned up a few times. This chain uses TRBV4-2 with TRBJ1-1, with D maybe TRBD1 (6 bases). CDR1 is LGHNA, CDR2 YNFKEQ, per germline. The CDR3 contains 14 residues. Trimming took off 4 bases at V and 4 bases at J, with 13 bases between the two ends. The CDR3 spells CASSLTGLGTEAFF. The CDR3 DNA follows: TGTGCCAGCAGCCTAACAGGGCTTGGCACTGAAGCTTTCTTT.

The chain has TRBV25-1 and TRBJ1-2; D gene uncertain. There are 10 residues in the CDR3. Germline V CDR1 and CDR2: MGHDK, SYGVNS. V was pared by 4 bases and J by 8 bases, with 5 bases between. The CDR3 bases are TGTGCCAGCAGTGCCGGGGGCTACACCTTC. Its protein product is CASSAGGYTF.

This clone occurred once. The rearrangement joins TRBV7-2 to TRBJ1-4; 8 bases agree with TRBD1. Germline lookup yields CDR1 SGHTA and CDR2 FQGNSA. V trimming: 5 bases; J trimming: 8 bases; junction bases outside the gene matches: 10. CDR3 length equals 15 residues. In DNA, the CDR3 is TGTGCCAGCAGCCGGATCAGGGGGCTTGAAGAAAAACTGTTTTTT. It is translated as CASSRIRGLEEKLFF.

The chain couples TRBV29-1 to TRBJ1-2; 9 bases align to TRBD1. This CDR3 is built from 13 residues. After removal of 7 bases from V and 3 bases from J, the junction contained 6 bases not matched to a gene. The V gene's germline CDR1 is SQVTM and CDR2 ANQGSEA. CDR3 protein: CSATGGAHYGYTF. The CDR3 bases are TGCAGCGCCACAGGGGGCGCCCACTATGGCTACACCTTC.

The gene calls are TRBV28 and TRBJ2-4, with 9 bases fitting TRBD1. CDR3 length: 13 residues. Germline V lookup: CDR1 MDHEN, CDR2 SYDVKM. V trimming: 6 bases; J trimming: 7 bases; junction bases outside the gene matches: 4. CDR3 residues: CASRPTGGNIQYF. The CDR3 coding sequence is TGTGCCAGCAGGCCGACAGGGGGGAACATTCAGTACTTC.

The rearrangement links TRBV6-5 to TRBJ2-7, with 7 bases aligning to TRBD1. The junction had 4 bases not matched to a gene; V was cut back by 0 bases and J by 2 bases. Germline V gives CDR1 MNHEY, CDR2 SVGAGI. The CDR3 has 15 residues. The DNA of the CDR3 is TGTGCCAGCAGTTACTCGAAGGACAGGACCTACGAGCAGTACTTC. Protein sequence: CASSYSKDRTYEQYF.

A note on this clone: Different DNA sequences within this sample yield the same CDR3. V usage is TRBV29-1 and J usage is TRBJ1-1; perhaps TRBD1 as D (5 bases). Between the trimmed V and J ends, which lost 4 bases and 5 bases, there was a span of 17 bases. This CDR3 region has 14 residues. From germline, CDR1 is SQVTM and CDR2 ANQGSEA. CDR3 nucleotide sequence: TGCAGCGTTGGAACAGGAGGGAGTGGGACTGAAGCTTTCTTT. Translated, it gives CSVGTGGSGTEAFF.

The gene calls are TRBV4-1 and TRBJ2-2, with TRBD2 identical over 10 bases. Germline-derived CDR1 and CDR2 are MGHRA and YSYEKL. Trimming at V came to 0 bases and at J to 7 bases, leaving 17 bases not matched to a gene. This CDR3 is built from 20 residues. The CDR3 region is CASSQEGWLAGVGLGGELFF. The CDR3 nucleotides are TGCGCCAGCAGCCAAGAAGGCTGGCTAGCGGGAGTAGGGTTGGGCGGGGAGCTGTTTTTT.

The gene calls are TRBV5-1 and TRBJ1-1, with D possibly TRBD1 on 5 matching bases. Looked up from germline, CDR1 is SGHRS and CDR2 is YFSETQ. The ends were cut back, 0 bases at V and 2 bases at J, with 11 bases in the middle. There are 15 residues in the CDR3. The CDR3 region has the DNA TGCGCCAGCAGCTTGGTAGGGGCCGGTAACACTGAAGCTTTCTTT. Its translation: CASSLVGAGNTEAFF.

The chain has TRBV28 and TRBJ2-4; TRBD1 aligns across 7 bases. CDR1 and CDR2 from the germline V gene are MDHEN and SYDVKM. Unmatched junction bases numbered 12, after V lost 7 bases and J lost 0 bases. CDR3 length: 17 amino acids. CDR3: CASKPGQNFGAKNIQYF. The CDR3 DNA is TGTGCCAGCAAACCGGGACAGAACTTCGGAGCCAAAAACATTCAGTACTTC.

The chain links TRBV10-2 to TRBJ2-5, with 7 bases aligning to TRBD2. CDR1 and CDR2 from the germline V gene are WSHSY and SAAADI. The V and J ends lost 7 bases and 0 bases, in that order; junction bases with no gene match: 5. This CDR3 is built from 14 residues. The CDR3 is CASTSGLHQETQYF. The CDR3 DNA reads TGCGCCAGCACTAGCGGATTACACCAAGAGACCCAGTACTTC.

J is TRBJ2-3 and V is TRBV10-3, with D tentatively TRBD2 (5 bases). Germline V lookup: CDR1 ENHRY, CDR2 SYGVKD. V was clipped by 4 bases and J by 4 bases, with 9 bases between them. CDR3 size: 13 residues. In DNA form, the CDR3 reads TGTGCCATCAGTGTGTCTAGCTCAGATACGCAGTATTTT. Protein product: CAISVSSSDTQYF.

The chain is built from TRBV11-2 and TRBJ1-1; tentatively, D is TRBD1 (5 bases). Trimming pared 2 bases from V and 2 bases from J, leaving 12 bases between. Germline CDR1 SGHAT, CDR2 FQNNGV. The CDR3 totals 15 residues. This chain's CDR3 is CASSLTGTLNTEAFF. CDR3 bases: TGTGCCAGCAGCTTAACCGGGACTTTAAACACTGAAGCTTTCTTT. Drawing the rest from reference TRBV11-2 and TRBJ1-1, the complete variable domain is EAGVAQSPRYKIIEKRQSVAFWCNPISGHATLYWYQQILGQGPKLLIQFQNNGVVDDSQLPKDRFSAERLKGVDSTLKIQPAKLEDSAVYLCASSLTGTLNTEAFFGQGTRLTVV.